This TCR beta chain was documented in a study of T cell responses to AZD1222 COVID-19 vaccine. The repertoire was sequenced with immunoSEQ multiplex PCR; TCRdb's copy has only in-frame clones and lacks some. The sample yields around 250,000 clones, 80% to 95% seen once. Regarding the study as a whole: The study sampled repertoires only after the peak T cell response. Spike-specific TCR breadth and depth grew following two AZD1222 doses.

Concerning this clone itself: Its antigen is undetermined.

The CDR3 spans 15 residues. CDR1 SGHNT and CDR2 YYREEE come from the germline V gene (reference sequence). Germline trimming cut 4 bases from V and 8 bases from J; bases unmatched to any gene: 10. This clonotype was obtained from an adult in good health. The sample consisted of peripheral blood, taken on day 0 of AZD1222 vaccination. The V call is TRBV5-4, the J call TRBJ2-1, with 9 bases identical to TRBD2. This chain's CDR3 is CASSTRGSGGDEQFF. The CDR3 DNA sequence: TGTGCCAGCAGCACCCGTGGTAGCGGGGGCGATGAGCAGTTCTTC.